What follows is one T cell receptor beta chain and its context. Its antigen is not known. This sample is part of a study of cytomegalovirus exposure and HLA in healthy donors. Across the study: In terms of ancestry, the Caucasian-associated cluster contained about 80% of the 398 genotyped donors.

Vbeta (60) and Jbeta (13) primers were used in the PCR. Sequencing used immunoSEQ multiplex PCR; TCRdb keeps in-frame clones, though not all of them. The sample lists under 110,000 clones; roughly four fifths were seen once. The germline V and J ends were trimmed by 0 bases and 0 bases, with 13 bases remaining between them. The CDR3 is made up of 17 amino acids. Germline loops: CDR1 SGHRS, CDR2 YFSETQ. Findings of the study overall: TCR beta sequences reportedly predicted most subjects' HLA-A and HLA-B alleles accurately. A later examination showed that TCR association rates differed by HLA locus, with DRB1 most and HLA-C fewest.

This clonotype originated in a man aged 50 or older in good health and CMV-seronegative. The V gene is TRBV5-1, the J gene TRBJ1-3; D gene unclear. Material for sequencing was PBMCs. CDR3 bases: TGCGCCAGCAGCTTGGCCCGAACGGGATTCTCTGGAAACACCATATATTTT. Translated: CASSLARTGFSGNTIYF.